This is a list of T cell receptor beta chains from one sample in a study of early T cells in non-severe SARS-CoV-2 infection. TCRdb reprocessed the 5' RACE reads with MiXCR, giving one entry per CDR3 protein. The profile shows some 61,000 distinct CDR3 sequences, roughly 9% of them singletons. The sequenced sample was whole blood, obtained at baseline. These receptors originate from an adult who was a healthcare worker with PCR-confirmed SARS-CoV-2 infection or an uninfected control (not recorded which). Both conserved end residues are part of each CDR3. Each record gives: clone size, D gene, V gene, J gene, CDR3 protein, CDR3 DNA. The D gene is left open where the match is weak. Clone size is stated in some rows and not others, as once, few, many or a class when expanded.

clone_size: -
d_call: -
v_call: TRBV6-1
j_call: TRBJ1-5
cdr3_aa: CASSGNQPQHF
cdr3_nt: TGTGCCAGCAGCGGCAATCAGCCCCAGCATTTT

clone_size: few
d_call: TRBD1
v_call: TRBV12-3/TRBV12-4
j_call: TRBJ2-3
cdr3_aa: CASSSGTGFTDTQYF
cdr3_nt: TGTGCCAGCAGTTCCGGGACAGGGTTCACAGATACGCAGTATTTT

clone_size: -
d_call: -
v_call: TRBV5-8
j_call: TRBJ2-7
cdr3_aa: CASSSTMYEQYF
cdr3_nt: TGTGCCAGCAGCTCCACAATGTACGAGCAGTACTTC

clone_size: many
d_call: TRBD2
v_call: TRBV6-6
j_call: TRBJ2-3
cdr3_aa: CASSYLTAGPPSTDTQYF
cdr3_nt: TGTGCCAGCAGTTACCTTACAGCGGGGCCCCCTAGCACAGATACGCAGTATTTT

clone_size: many
d_call: -
v_call: TRBV7-2
j_call: TRBJ2-7
cdr3_aa: CASSLALSPGKEQYF
cdr3_nt: TGTGCCAGCAGCTTAGCGCTAAGCCCAGGGAAGGAGCAGTACTTC

clone_size: -
d_call: -
v_call: TRBV12-5
j_call: TRBJ2-3
cdr3_aa: CASGLVFHGTGTDTQYF
cdr3_nt: TGTGCTAGTGGTTTGGTATTCCACGGGACTGGCACAGATACGCAGTATTTT

clone_size: many
d_call: -
v_call: TRBV14
j_call: TRBJ2-2
cdr3_aa: CASSQVGYAGELFF
cdr3_nt: TGTGCCAGCAGCCAAGTGGGGTACGCCGGGGAGCTGTTTTTT

clone_size: -
d_call: -
v_call: TRBV6-1
j_call: TRBJ2-1
cdr3_aa: CASSETGEQFF
cdr3_nt: TGTGCCAGCAGTGAAACCGGTGAGCAGTTCTTC

clone_size: few
d_call: -
v_call: TRBV24-1
j_call: TRBJ2-5
cdr3_aa: CATSDSRRGGPETQYF
cdr3_nt: TGTGCCACCAGTGATTCCCGGAGGGGAGGCCCCGAGACCCAGTACTTC

clone_size: -
d_call: -
v_call: TRBV4-1
j_call: TRBJ2-1
cdr3_aa: CASSREVLRNEQFF
cdr3_nt: TGCGCCAGCAGCCGTGAGGTTCTCCGGAATGAGCAGTTCTTC

clone_size: few
d_call: TRBD1
v_call: TRBV10-3
j_call: TRBJ2-1
cdr3_aa: CAIGGQALSYNEQFF
cdr3_nt: TGTGCCATCGGGGGACAGGCTCTCAGCTACAATGAGCAGTTCTTC

clone_size: few
d_call: -
v_call: TRBV11-3
j_call: TRBJ2-5
cdr3_aa: CASSHPPFVETQYF
cdr3_nt: TGTGCCAGCAGCCATCCCCCTTTCGTAGAGACCCAGTACTTC

clone_size: few
d_call: -
v_call: TRBV12-3/TRBV12-4
j_call: TRBJ2-5
cdr3_aa: CASSLGLAETQYF
cdr3_nt: TGTGCCAGCAGTTTAGGACTCGCAGAGACCCAGTACTTC

clone_size: many
d_call: -
v_call: TRBV6-2/TRBV6-3
j_call: TRBJ2-3
cdr3_aa: CASRPLASSTDTQYF
cdr3_nt: TGTGCCAGCAGGCCCCTAGCGAGTAGCACAGATACGCAGTATTTT

clone_size: -
d_call: -
v_call: TRBV29-1
j_call: TRBJ2-7
cdr3_aa: CSVEAGDGEQYF
cdr3_nt: TGCAGCGTTGAAGCGGGCGACGGCGAGCAGTACTTC

clone_size: -
d_call: TRBD1
v_call: TRBV7-9
j_call: TRBJ1-5
cdr3_aa: CASSLGQGNQPQHF
cdr3_nt: TGTGCCAGCAGCTTAGGACAGGGAAATCAGCCCCAGCATTTT

clone_size: few
d_call: -
v_call: TRBV9
j_call: TRBJ2-2
cdr3_aa: CASSVATGELFF
cdr3_nt: TGTGCCAGCAGCGTAGCTACCGGGGAGCTGTTTTTT

clone_size: few
d_call: TRBD2
v_call: TRBV3-1
j_call: TRBJ2-1
cdr3_aa: CASGRQGTSYNEQFF
cdr3_nt: TGTGCCAGCGGAAGGCAAGGGACTAGCTACAATGAGCAGTTCTTC

clone_size: few
d_call: -
v_call: TRBV11-2
j_call: TRBJ2-1
cdr3_aa: CASSVASSYNEQFF
cdr3_nt: TGTGCCAGCAGCGTAGCGAGCTCCTACAATGAGCAGTTCTTC

clone_size: few
d_call: TRBD1
v_call: TRBV7-8
j_call: TRBJ1-4
cdr3_aa: CASSSHRDRREKLFF
cdr3_nt: TGTGCCAGCAGCTCGCACCGGGACAGACGGGAAAAACTGTTTTTT

clone_size: -
d_call: -
v_call: TRBV18
j_call: TRBJ1-2
cdr3_aa: CASSPDSLGNYGYTF
cdr3_nt: TGTGCCAGCTCACCCGACAGCCTGGGGAACTATGGCTACACCTTC

clone_size: many
d_call: TRBD2
v_call: TRBV2
j_call: TRBJ2-1
cdr3_aa: CASSERAGLADYEQFF
cdr3_nt: TGTGCCAGCAGTGAGAGAGCGGGACTAGCTGACTATGAGCAGTTCTTC

clone_size: few
d_call: -
v_call: TRBV20-1
j_call: TRBJ1-2
cdr3_aa: CSTPPLTGYGYTF
cdr3_nt: TGCAGTACTCCGCCCCTGACCGGTTACGGCTACACCTTC

clone_size: many
d_call: -
v_call: TRBV6-1
j_call: TRBJ1-1
cdr3_aa: CASSDRNTEAFF
cdr3_nt: TGTGCCAGCAGTGACAGAAACACTGAAGCTTTCTTT

clone_size: many
d_call: TRBD1
v_call: TRBV12-3/TRBV12-4
j_call: TRBJ1-2
cdr3_aa: CASRQTGYAGYTF
cdr3_nt: TGTGCCAGCAGACAGACAGGGTATGCTGGCTACACCTTC

clone_size: many
d_call: TRBD1
v_call: TRBV27
j_call: TRBJ2-7
cdr3_aa: CASRRTGATAYEQYF
cdr3_nt: TGTGCCAGCAGACGAACAGGGGCTACGGCCTACGAGCAGTACTTC

clone_size: few
d_call: -
v_call: TRBV3-1
j_call: TRBJ2-7
cdr3_aa: CASSQEGVPPTYEQYF
cdr3_nt: TGTGCCAGCAGCCAAGAGGGGGTACCTCCAACCTACGAGCAGTACTTC

clone_size: many
d_call: TRBD1
v_call: TRBV6-5
j_call: TRBJ2-2
cdr3_aa: CASSYDRGRTGELFF
cdr3_nt: TGTGCCAGCAGTTATGACAGGGGGCGTACCGGGGAGCTGTTTTTT

clone_size: -
d_call: TRBD1
v_call: TRBV12-3/TRBV12-4
j_call: TRBJ2-7
cdr3_aa: CASTFTGGIYEQYF
cdr3_nt: TGTGCCAGCACTTTCACAGGGGGCATCTACGAGCAGTACTTC

clone_size: -
d_call: -
v_call: TRBV5-4
j_call: TRBJ2-3
cdr3_aa: CASSLTRGSTDTQYF
cdr3_nt: TGTGCCAGCAGCTTGACGAGGGGTAGCACAGATACGCAGTATTTT

clone_size: many
d_call: -
v_call: TRBV3-1
j_call: TRBJ1-4
cdr3_aa: CASSAIGGTNEKLFF
cdr3_nt: TGTGCCAGCAGCGCCATTGGGGGAACCAATGAAAAACTGTTTTTT

clone_size: few
d_call: -
v_call: TRBV10-3
j_call: TRBJ2-7
cdr3_aa: CAISEVDNYEQYF
cdr3_nt: TGTGCCATCAGTGAGGTTGACAATTACGAGCAGTACTTC

clone_size: many
d_call: -
v_call: TRBV4-2
j_call: TRBJ2-1
cdr3_aa: CASSQDGGMGYNEQFF
cdr3_nt: TGTGCCAGCAGCCAAGATGGCGGGATGGGTTACAATGAGCAGTTCTTC

clone_size: few
d_call: -
v_call: TRBV10-2
j_call: TRBJ1-6
cdr3_aa: CASRTGLSYNSPLHF
cdr3_nt: TGCGCCAGCAGAACAGGACTCTCCTATAATTCACCCCTCCACTTT

clone_size: few
d_call: -
v_call: TRBV5-1
j_call: TRBJ1-2
cdr3_aa: CASSLDSYGYTF
cdr3_nt: TGCGCCAGCAGTTTGGACAGCTATGGCTACACCTTC

clone_size: many
d_call: TRBD2
v_call: TRBV9
j_call: TRBJ2-1
cdr3_aa: CASSVELAGLEQFF
cdr3_nt: TGTGCCAGCAGCGTAGAACTAGCGGGGCTTGAGCAGTTCTTC

clone_size: few
d_call: TRBD1
v_call: TRBV6-6
j_call: TRBJ1-5
cdr3_aa: CASSGGQGWANQPQHF
cdr3_nt: TGTGCCAGCAGTGGGGGACAGGGTTGGGCCAATCAGCCCCAGCATTTT

clone_size: few
d_call: -
v_call: TRBV10-3
j_call: TRBJ2-1
cdr3_aa: CAISEPQRAPYNEQFF
cdr3_nt: TGTGCCATCAGTGAGCCTCAGCGGGCTCCCTACAATGAGCAGTTCTTC

clone_size: -
d_call: TRBD1
v_call: TRBV5-1
j_call: TRBJ2-7
cdr3_aa: CASGQGSSYEQYF
cdr3_nt: TGCGCCAGCGGACAGGGGTCCTCCTACGAGCAGTACTTC

clone_size: -
d_call: TRBD1
v_call: TRBV5-5
j_call: TRBJ2-7
cdr3_aa: CASSRDRSSYEQYF
cdr3_nt: TGTGCCAGCAGCAGGGACAGGAGCTCCTACGAGCAGTACTTC

clone_size: many
d_call: -
v_call: TRBV2
j_call: TRBJ2-1
cdr3_aa: CASRPAAGGCFF
cdr3_nt: TGTGCCAGCAGACCCGCGGCTGGGGGCTGTTTCTTC

clone_size: -
d_call: -
v_call: TRBV5-4
j_call: TRBJ1-1
cdr3_aa: CASSLGGRGNTEAFF
cdr3_nt: TGTGCCAGCAGCTTGGGGGGGAGAGGGAACACTGAAGCTTTCTTT

clone_size: many
d_call: TRBD2
v_call: TRBV19
j_call: TRBJ2-1
cdr3_aa: CASSILAGGVNEQFF
cdr3_nt: TGTGCCAGTAGTATCCTAGCGGGAGGGGTAAATGAGCAGTTCTTC

clone_size: few
d_call: TRBD1
v_call: TRBV7-9
j_call: TRBJ2-1
cdr3_aa: CASSRPRQGRNEQFF
cdr3_nt: TGTGCCAGCAGCCGACCCCGACAGGGGAGGAATGAGCAGTTCTTC

clone_size: -
d_call: -
v_call: TRBV18
j_call: TRBJ1-1
cdr3_aa: CASSSSVLAFF
cdr3_nt: TGTGCCAGCTCGTCAAGTGTTTTAGCTTTCTTT

clone_size: few
d_call: TRBD1
v_call: TRBV27
j_call: TRBJ1-2
cdr3_aa: CASRGQGNYGYTF
cdr3_nt: TGTGCCAGCAGAGGACAGGGAAACTATGGCTACACCTTC

clone_size: few
d_call: TRBD1
v_call: TRBV5-4
j_call: TRBJ2-7
cdr3_aa: CASSLVVTGDYEQYF
cdr3_nt: TGTGCCAGCAGCTTGGTTGTTACAGGGGACTACGAGCAGTACTTC

clone_size: many
d_call: -
v_call: TRBV3-1
j_call: TRBJ1-5
cdr3_aa: CASSSGGFEGQPQHF
cdr3_nt: TGTGCCAGCAGCTCGGGAGGGTTCGAAGGTCAGCCCCAGCATTTT

clone_size: -
d_call: -
v_call: TRBV27
j_call: TRBJ2-5
cdr3_aa: CASSPTGRLETQYF
cdr3_nt: TGTGCCAGCAGTCCCACGGGTCGCTTAGAGACCCAGTACTTC

clone_size: few
d_call: TRBD1
v_call: TRBV11-2
j_call: TRBJ1-6
cdr3_aa: CASSSTGVSYNSPLHF
cdr3_nt: TGTGCCAGCAGCTCGACAGGGGTCTCCTATAATTCACCCCTCCACTTT

clone_size: -
d_call: -
v_call: TRBV10-3
j_call: TRBJ1-1
cdr3_aa: CAISERGSEAFF
cdr3_nt: TGTGCCATCAGTGAGAGGGGTAGTGAAGCTTTCTTT

clone_size: few
d_call: -
v_call: TRBV4-1
j_call: TRBJ1-6
cdr3_aa: CASSQIPTATFGYSPLHF
cdr3_nt: TGCGCCAGCAGCCAAATACCGACAGCCACCTTCGGTTATTCACCCCTCCACTTT

clone_size: -
d_call: -
v_call: TRBV20-1
j_call: TRBJ1-1
cdr3_aa: CSARFQEGNTEAFF
cdr3_nt: TGCAGTGCTAGATTCCAGGAAGGGAACACTGAAGCTTTCTTT

clone_size: -
d_call: -
v_call: TRBV28
j_call: TRBJ2-1
cdr3_aa: CASSLWDQYNEQFF
cdr3_nt: TGTGCCAGCAGTTTATGGGACCAATACAATGAGCAGTTCTTC

clone_size: -
d_call: TRBD2
v_call: TRBV3-1
j_call: TRBJ2-3
cdr3_aa: CASKTSGSTDTQYF
cdr3_nt: TGTGCCAGCAAAACTAGCGGGAGCACAGATACGCAGTATTTT